This TCR beta chain originates from a study of regulatory T cells in long-lasting Graves disease (dated by TCRdb to the early 2020s). At the level of the whole study: Antithyroid drugs had been taken for less than 3 months by newly diagnosed Graves' disease patients. Persistent Graves' disease patients were compared with newly diagnosed Graves' disease patients by peripheral blood TCR sequencing and RNA sequencing. The study was registered as a clinical trial and conducted in China. A total of approximately 35 samples were covered by TCR sequencing, comprising approximately 13 persistent and approximately 20 newly diagnosed Graves' disease patients.

Cut back by 3 bases and 4 bases, the V and J ends lie 6 bases apart. CDR1 and CDR2, per the germline V gene, are MDHEN and SYDVKM. From the cysteine up to the phenylalanine, the CDR3 has a length of 13 residues. Only the CDR3 part of the read is kept: 39 bases, read in frame from the first base. The method behind the library was multiplex PCR. The sequencing machine was an Illumina HiSeq 4000. To build TCR beta libraries, CDR3 regions were amplified by Arm-PCR using iRepertoire HTBI primers. Before sequencing, the PCR products went through gel purification. The paper's processing steps were these. Gene usage analysis of CDR3 amino acid clonotypes used the approximately 62 TRBV and 14 to 15 TRBJ segments found across samples. COPE and FqMerger were used to merge filtered high-quality paired reads into contigs. Contigs were aligned with BLAST to IMGT TRBV, TRBD and TRBJ reference genes, and CDR3 was defined per IMGT. Any clonotype with a frequency above 0.1% was classified as a highly expanded clone. Shannon entropy served as the measure of repertoire diversity, while the Gini coefficient captured V-J evenness. Public clonotypes were defined as clonotypes shared by more than one individual. In TCRdb, the public reads were trimmed at Q25 with fastp and aligned with MiXCR, with productive beta chains retained. Rows are unified per CDR3 protein, each entry keeping the most common DNA and genes. None of the V and J calls come from the authors' own analysis; TCRdb made them. The table for this sample lists about 320,000 distinct CDR3 sequences; 15% to 20% of them were counted only once. About two fifths of the sample lies in the top ten.

This specimen's time point label, interpreted: newly diagnosed GD, antithyroid drugs for less than 3 months. RNA was extracted from PBMCs in TRIzol for both TCR sequencing and RNA sequencing. The diagnosis of Graves' disease was made according to American Thyroid Association guidelines. The patients came from an endocrinology department in Xi'an, China. Each patient gave approximately 9 milliliters of peripheral blood, collected in an EDTA anticoagulant tube. PBMCs were isolated by Ficoll Paque Plus density gradient separation without further T cell sorting. An Agilent 2100 Bioanalyzer and agarose gel were used to check RNA quality, while a NanoDrop 2000 measured RNA concentration. Study-level results and caveats: Compared with newly diagnosed patients, persistent Graves' disease patients had lower TCR Shannon entropy and fewer highly expanded clones, which suggests clonal expansion. TRBV28, TRBJ1-2 and TRBJ2-5 were preferentially used in persistent disease, while TRBV20-1 and TRBJ2-1 were favored in newly diagnosed disease. Peripheral blood alone was examined, since thyroid tissue, which constituted the primary lesion, could not be accessed. As a limitation, the authors acknowledged that the small sample size may reduce accuracy. A larger number of public clonotypes was shared among persistent patients (over 2,500) than among newly diagnosed patients (over 850). Sequencing and analysis were restricted to the TCR beta chain.

This clonotype was seen at least ten times. Its antigen is unknown. No clone much larger than this one lies a single base away; base qualities are absent. The sequencing used peripheral blood mononuclear cells (PBMCs), collected at new diagnosis, from a patient treated with antithyroid drugs. Recombination joined TRBV28 with TRBJ2-2; confidence is insufficient to name the D gene. This TCR derives from a female donor with Graves disease. CDR3 protein: CASSFATTGELFF. The bases are TGTGCCAGCAGTTTCGCCACCACCGGGGAGCTGTTTTTT.